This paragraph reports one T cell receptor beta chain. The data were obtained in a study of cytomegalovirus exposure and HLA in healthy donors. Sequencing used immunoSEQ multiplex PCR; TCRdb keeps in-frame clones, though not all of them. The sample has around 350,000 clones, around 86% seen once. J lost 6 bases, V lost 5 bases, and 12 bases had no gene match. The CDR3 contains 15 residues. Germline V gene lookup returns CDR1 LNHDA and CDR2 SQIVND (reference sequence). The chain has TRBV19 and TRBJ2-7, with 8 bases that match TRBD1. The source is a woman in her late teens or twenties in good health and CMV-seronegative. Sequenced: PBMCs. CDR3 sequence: CASSSPGQVTGEQYF. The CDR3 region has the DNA TGTGCCAGTAGTTCGCCGGGACAGGTAACGGGCGAGCAGTACTTC.